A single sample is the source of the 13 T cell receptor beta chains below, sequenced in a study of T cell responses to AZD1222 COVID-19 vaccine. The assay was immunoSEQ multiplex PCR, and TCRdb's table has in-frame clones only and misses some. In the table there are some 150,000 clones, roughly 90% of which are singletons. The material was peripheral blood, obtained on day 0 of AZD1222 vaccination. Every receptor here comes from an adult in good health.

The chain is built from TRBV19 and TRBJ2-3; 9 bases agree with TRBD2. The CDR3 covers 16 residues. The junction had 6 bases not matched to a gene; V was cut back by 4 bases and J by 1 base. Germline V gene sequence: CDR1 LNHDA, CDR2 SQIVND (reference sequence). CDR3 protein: CASSTSGMVGTDTQYF. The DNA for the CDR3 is TGTGCCAGTAGTACTAGCGGGATGGTGGGCACAGATACGCAGTATTTT.

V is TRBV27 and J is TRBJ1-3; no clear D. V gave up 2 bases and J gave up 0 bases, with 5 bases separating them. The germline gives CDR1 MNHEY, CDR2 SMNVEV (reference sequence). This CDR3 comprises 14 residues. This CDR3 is CASSLAGSGNTIYF. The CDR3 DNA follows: TGTGCCAGCAGTTTAGCCGGCTCTGGAAACACCATATATTTT.

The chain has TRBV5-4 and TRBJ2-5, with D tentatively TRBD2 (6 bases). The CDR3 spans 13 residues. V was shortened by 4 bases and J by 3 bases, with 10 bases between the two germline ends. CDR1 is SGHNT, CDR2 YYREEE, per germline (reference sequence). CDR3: CASSPTSKETQYF. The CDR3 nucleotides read TGTGCCAGCAGCCCAACTAGCAAAGAGACCCAGTACTTC.

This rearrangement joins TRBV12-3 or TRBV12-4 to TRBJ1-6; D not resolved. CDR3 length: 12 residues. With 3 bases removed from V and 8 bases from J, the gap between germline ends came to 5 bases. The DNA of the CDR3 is TGTGCCAGCAGTTTGCCCCATTCACCCCTCCACTTT. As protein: CASSLPHSPLHF.

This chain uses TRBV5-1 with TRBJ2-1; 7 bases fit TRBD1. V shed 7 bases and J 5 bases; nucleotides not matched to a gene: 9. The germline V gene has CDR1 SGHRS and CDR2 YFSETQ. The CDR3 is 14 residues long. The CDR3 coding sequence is TGCGCCAGCGGTAAGACAGGGATCAACAATGAGCAGTTCTTC. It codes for CASGKTGINNEQFF.

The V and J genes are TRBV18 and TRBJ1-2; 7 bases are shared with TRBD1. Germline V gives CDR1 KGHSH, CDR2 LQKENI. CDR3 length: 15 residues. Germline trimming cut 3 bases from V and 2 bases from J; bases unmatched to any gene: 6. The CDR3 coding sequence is TGTGCCAGCTCACCGACCGGGACAGCCAACTATGGCTACACCTTC. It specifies CASSPTGTANYGYTF.

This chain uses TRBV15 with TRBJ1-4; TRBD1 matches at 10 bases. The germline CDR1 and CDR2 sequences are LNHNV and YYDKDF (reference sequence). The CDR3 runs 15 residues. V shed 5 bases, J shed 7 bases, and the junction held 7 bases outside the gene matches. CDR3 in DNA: TGTGCCACCAGCTTGACAGGGGGCGAGGGTGAAAAACTGTTTTTT. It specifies CATSLTGGEGEKLFF.

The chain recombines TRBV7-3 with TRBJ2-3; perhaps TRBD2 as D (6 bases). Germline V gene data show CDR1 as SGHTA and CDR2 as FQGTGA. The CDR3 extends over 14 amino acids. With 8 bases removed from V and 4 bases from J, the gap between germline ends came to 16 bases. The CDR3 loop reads CASAENRGSDTQYF. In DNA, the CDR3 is TGTGCCAGCGCGGAAAACCGGGGGTCAGATACGCAGTATTTT.

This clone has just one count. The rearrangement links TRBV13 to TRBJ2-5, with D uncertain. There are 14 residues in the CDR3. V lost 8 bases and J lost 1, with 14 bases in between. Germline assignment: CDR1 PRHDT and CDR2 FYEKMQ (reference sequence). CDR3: CASQKRFFQETQYF. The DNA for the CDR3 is TGTGCCAGCCAGAAAAGATTCTTCCAAGAGACCCAGTACTTC.

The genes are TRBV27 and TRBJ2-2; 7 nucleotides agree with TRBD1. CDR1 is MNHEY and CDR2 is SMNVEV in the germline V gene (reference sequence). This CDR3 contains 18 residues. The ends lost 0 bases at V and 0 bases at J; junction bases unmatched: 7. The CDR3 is CASSLSIPGQTNTGELFF. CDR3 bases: TGTGCCAGCAGTTTATCTATTCCGGGACAGACGAACACCGGGGAGCTGTTTTTT.

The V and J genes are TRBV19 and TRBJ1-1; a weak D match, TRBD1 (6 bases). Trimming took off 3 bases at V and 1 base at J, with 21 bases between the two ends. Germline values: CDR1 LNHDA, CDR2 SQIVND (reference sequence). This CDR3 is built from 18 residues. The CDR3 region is CASSIRRQAGWGNTEAFF. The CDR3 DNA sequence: TGTGCCAGTAGTATTAGAAGACAGGCCGGTTGGGGGAACACTGAAGCTTTCTTT.

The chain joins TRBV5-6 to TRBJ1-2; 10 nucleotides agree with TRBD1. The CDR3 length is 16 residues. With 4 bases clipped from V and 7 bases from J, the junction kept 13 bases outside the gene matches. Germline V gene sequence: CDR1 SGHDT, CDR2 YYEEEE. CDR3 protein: CASSEFLDRGLGGYTF. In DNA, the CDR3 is TGTGCCAGCAGCGAGTTTTTAGACAGGGGGCTCGGTGGCTACACCTTC.

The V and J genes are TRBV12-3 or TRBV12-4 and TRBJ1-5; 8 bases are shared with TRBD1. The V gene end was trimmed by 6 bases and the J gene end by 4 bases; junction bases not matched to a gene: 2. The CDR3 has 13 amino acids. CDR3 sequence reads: CASRTGANQPQHF. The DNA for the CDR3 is TGTGCCAGCAGGACAGGGGCAAATCAGCCCCAGCATTTT.